One sample yielded the 19 T cell receptor beta chains listed below, sequenced in a study of T cell clonality in common variable immunodeficiency (dated by TCRdb to 2014 to 2015). Paper-wide results and their limitations: Reportedly, TCRbeta sequences from CVID had fewer deletions and N-nucleotide insertions, and highly modified clones with 13 or more V deletions were absent from CVID.

Their antigens remain unidentified. Library prep was done by the immunoSEQ multiplex PCR assay. TCRdb retrieved this table from immuneACCESS and kept in-frame rearrangements only. Not all clones are present; in checked studies, unresolved V genes account for under half, and no reason is known for the remainder. This sample contains tens of thousands of clones, none of which is a singleton. Jointly, the top ten make up approximately 5.5% of the sample. Sequenced sample: peripheral blood mononuclear cells. The source is a human donor with common variable immunodeficiency.

This clone came up many times. Read data end 3 residues before the CDR3 end; the end is taken from the germline J gene. The chain joins TRBV27 to TRBJ2-7, with 14 bases matching TRBD2. The CDR3 contains 15 residues. Germline V gene lookup returns CDR1 MNHEY and CDR2 SMNVEV (reference sequence). J lost 4 bases, V lost 3 bases, and 2 bases had no gene match. The CDR3 loop is CASSLTSGRAYEQYF. Incomplete CDR3 DNA: TGTGCCAGCAGTTTGACTAGCGGGAGGGCGTACGAG.

Of note for this clone: The read gets to within 3 residues of the CDR3 end, and the germline J gene fills in the rest. The rearrangement joins TRBV11-2 to TRBJ1-2; unclear D gene. V lost 3 bases and J 1 base, leaving 9 bases between the germline ends. The CDR3 has 14 residues. Germline V gene data show CDR1 as SGHAT and CDR2 as FQNNGV. The covered CDR3 bases are TGTGCCAGCAGCTTGGACGGACTTAACTATGGC. Its protein is CASSLDGLNYG. The whole CDR3 sequence reads CASSLDGLNYGYTF. Full variable domain (missing parts from reference TRBV11-2 and TRBJ1-2): EAGVAQSPRYKIIEKRQSVAFWCNPISGHATLYWYQQILGQGPKLLIQFQNNGVVDDSQLPKDRFSAERLKGVDSTLKIQPAKLEDSAVYLCASSLDGLNYGYTFGSGTRLTVV.

Comment on this clone: The read comes to an end 3 residues before the CDR3 does, leaving the germline J gene to fill in the end. The sample holds other DNA sequences that translate to the same CDR3. The genes are TRBV7-9 and TRBJ2-1; D is possibly TRBD1 or TRBD2 (5 bases each). The CDR3 extends over 15 amino acids. The V end lost 5 bases, the J end lost 8 bases, and 19 bases lay between the germline ends. CDR1 and CDR2 from the germline V gene are SEHNR and FQNEAQ (reference sequence). This CDR3 reads CASSKARAGSDEQFF. Incomplete CDR3 DNA: TGTGCCAGCAGCAAAGCGAGGGCAGGGTCAGATGAG.

This clone was recorded at least ten times. The CDR3 is CASSPTPGDTQYF. The CDR3 bases that were read are TGCGCCAGCAGCCCCACTCCAGGGGATACG. V and J are TRBV5-1 and TRBJ2-3; D may be TRBD1 (5 bases). The CDR3 is cut off 3 residues early in the read; its end comes from the germline J gene. This CDR3 region has 13 residues. The germline gives CDR1 SGHRS, CDR2 YFSETQ. The V gene lost 4 bases and the J gene lost 6 bases, with 12 bases spanning the gap.

This clone occurred a few times. Read sequence stops 3 residues before the CDR3 end, and the germline J gene provides the missing end. The chain joins TRBV7-7 to TRBJ2-2; 9 nucleotides line up with TRBD1. V dropped 1 base and J dropped 4; count of bases not matched to a gene: 4. CDR3 length: 16 residues. Germline CDR1 SSHAT, CDR2 FNYEAQ (reference sequence). The sequenced CDR3 bases are TGTGCCAGCAGCTTAGTTGGACAGGGGAGCACCGGGGAG. The encoded protein is CASSLVGQGSTGE. In full, the CDR3 reads CASSLVGQGSTGELFF.

To note about this clone: The missing CDR3 end, 3 residues past where the read stops, is filled in from the germline J gene. V and J are TRBV20-1 and TRBJ2-5, with 13 positions matching TRBD2. The V gene's germline CDR1 is DFQATT and CDR2 SNEGSKA (reference sequence). The CDR3 is 16 residues long. V shed 5 bases and J 0 bases; nucleotides not matched to a gene: 6. CDR3 sequence: CSAEGLAGPYQETQYF. CDR3 DNA, as far as it was read: TGCAGTGCTGAGGGACTAGCGGGACCCTACCAAGAGACC.

About this clone itself: The read stops 3 residues short of the end of the CDR3; the missing end is completed from the germline J gene. The rearrangement links TRBV2 to TRBJ2-1, with 10 positions matching TRBD2. Germline V gene lookup returns CDR1 SNHLY and CDR2 FYNNEI. V lost 4 bases to trimming and J lost 8 bases; unmatched junction nucleotides: 5. The CDR3 has 14 residues. CDR3 DNA, as far as it was read: TGTGCCAGCAGTGTAAGGCTAGCGGGAGATGAG. Translating it yields CASSVRLAGDE. The complete CDR3 protein is CASSVRLAGDEQFF.

At least ten counts were recorded for this clone. Read data end 3 residues before the CDR3 end; the end is taken from the germline J gene. The chain links TRBV5-1 to TRBJ1-5, with D possibly being TRBD1 (5 bases). Germline V gene sequence: CDR1 SGHRS, CDR2 YFSETQ. Trimming cost V 2 bases and J 0 bases, with 9 bases left between them. CDR3 length: 15 residues. This chain's CDR3 is CASSLAGVSNQPQHF. The part of the CDR3 DNA that was read is TGCGCCAGCAGCTTAGCGGGGGTTAGCAATCAGCCC.

This clone was detected ten times or more. The read terminates 3 residues ahead of where the CDR3 ends, so the germline J gene completes it. This rearrangement joins TRBV10-3 to TRBJ2-3; D not certain. V gave up 5 bases and J gave up 3 bases, with 6 bases separating them. Germline V gene data show CDR1 as ENHRY and CDR2 as SYGVKD. The CDR3 covers 12 residues. The CDR3 loop reads CAISSRTDTQYF. The part of the CDR3 DNA that was read is TGTGCCATCAGTTCGAGGACAGATACG.

Details on this clone: The observed sequence ends 3 residues before the CDR3 terminus, with the missing tail filled in from the germline J gene. The chain links TRBV11-3 to TRBJ1-1; the D gene is possibly TRBD1 (5 bases). Trimming pared 3 bases from V and 6 bases from J, leaving 14 bases between. This CDR3 spans 14 amino acids. Germline CDR1 is SGHNT and CDR2 is YENEEA. Partial CDR3 DNA: TGTGCCAGCAGCTTGGAAGGGGCTGACGCTGAA. Its protein is CASSLEGADAE. From start to end, the CDR3 is CASSLEGADAEAFF.

This clone has a handful of counts. The read ends 3 residues shy of where the CDR3 ends; the end is completed using the germline J gene. This chain links TRBV6-1 with TRBJ2-3, with D possibly being TRBD2 (7 bases). CDR3 length: 15 amino acids. CDR1 is MNHNS, CDR2 SASEGT, per germline. V lost 2 bases and J 4 bases, leaving 13 bases between the germline ends. CDR3 loop: CASSEKGEGADTQYF. The CDR3 bases that were read are TGTGCCAGCAGTGAAAAAGGGGAGGGGGCAGATACG.

The table lists this clone with many counts. The CDR3 end lies 3 residues beyond the end of the read and is filled in from the germline J gene. The V gene is TRBV2, the J gene TRBJ2-7; a possible D gene is TRBD2 (6 bases). This CDR3 has 13 residues. Trimming cost V 7 bases and J 4 bases, with 14 bases left between them. Germline CDR1 is SNHLY and CDR2 is FYNNEI. CDR3 in amino acids: CASIRDFSYEQYF. The part of the CDR3 DNA that was read is TGTGCCAGCATCCGGGACTTTTCATACGAG. Using reference TRBV2 and TRBJ2-7 for the parts outside the CDR3, the full variable domain is EPEVTQTPSHQVTQMGQEVILRCVPISNHLYFYWYRQILGQKVEFLVSFYNNEISEKSEIFDDQFSVERPDGSNFTLKIRSTKLEDSAMYFCASIRDFSYEQYFGPGTRLTVT.

This clone was picked up many times. The read terminates 3 residues ahead of where the CDR3 ends, so the germline J gene completes it. V gene TRBV5-6 combines with J gene TRBJ2-7; 9 nucleotides match TRBD1. CDR3 length: 14 residues. Germline CDR1 and CDR2: SGHDT and YYEEEE. Trimming took 6 bases from V and 3 from J; bases not matched to a gene: 7. The sequenced part of the CDR3 DNA is TGTGCCAGCACCCTCGGGACAGGGCGCTACGAG. This codes for CASTLGTGRYE. The full CDR3 sequence reads CASTLGTGRYEQYF. Using reference TRBV5-6 and TRBJ2-7 for the parts outside the CDR3, the full variable domain is DAGVTQSPTHLIKTRGQQVTLRCSPKSGHDTVSWYQQALGQGPQFIFQYYEEEERQRGNFPDRFSGHQFPNYSSELNVNALLLGDSALYLCASTLGTGRYEQYFGPGTRLTVT.

As for this clone: From the germline J gene comes the end of the CDR3, since the read stops 3 residues before it. The gene calls are TRBV10-2 and TRBJ2-3; TRBD2 aligns across 10 bases. J lost 2 bases, V lost 3 bases, and 2 bases had no gene match. This CDR3 contains 15 residues. Germline V lookup: CDR1 WSHSY, CDR2 SAAADI. Partial CDR3 DNA: TGCGCCAGCAGTGAACTAGCGGGATCCACAGATACG. This translates into CASSELAGSTDT. The complete CDR3 reads CASSELAGSTDTQYF.

This clone came up many times. The read ends 3 residues before the CDR3 terminus; that terminus is restored from the germline J gene. The gene calls are TRBV20-1 and TRBJ1-1, with D possibly matching TRBD1 (6 bases). V lost 3 bases, J lost 1 base, and 12 bases lay in between. The V gene's germline CDR1 is DFQATT and CDR2 SNEGSKA (reference sequence). This CDR3 region has 14 residues. CDR3 region: CSARRGGRNTEAFF. Partial CDR3 DNA: TGCAGTGCTAGGAGGGGGGGCAGGAACACTGAA.

In this sample, this clone turned up a few times. The CDR3 end lies 3 residues beyond the end of the read and is filled in from the germline J gene. The chain recombines TRBV6-1 with TRBJ2-5; D is possibly TRBD2 (7 bases). The germline V gene has CDR1 MNHNS and CDR2 SASEGT. The CDR3 is 15 amino acids. V was pared by 2 bases and J by 5 bases, with 15 bases between. The CDR3 bases that were read are TGTGCCAGCAGTGAAATGGCGGGGGCCGCGGAGACC. Translation: CASSEMAGAAET. Given in full, the CDR3 is CASSEMAGAAETQYF.

A word on this clone: The DNA ends 3 residues before the CDR3 does, and the rest of the CDR3 is filled in from the germline J gene. This chain uses TRBV7-9 with TRBJ1-2; no clear D. The CDR3 covers 13 residues. The V gene's germline CDR1 is SEHNR and CDR2 FQNEAQ (reference sequence). The V gene lost 5 bases and the J gene lost 7 bases, with 14 bases spanning the gap. The CDR3 loop is CASSPWTRGGYTF. CDR3 bases read: TGTGCCAGCAGCCCATGGACCCGGGGTGGC.

The table lists this clone with a few counts. Read data end 3 residues before the CDR3 end; the end is taken from the germline J gene. The chain carries TRBV7-9 and TRBJ1-2, with a possible D match to TRBD1 (6 bases). The CDR3 is 13 residues long. Germline V gene data show CDR1 as SEHNR and CDR2 as FQNEAQ (reference sequence). Trimming pared 5 bases from V and 4 bases from J, leaving 11 bases between. CDR3 sequence reads: CASSPDSLYGYTF. The DNA read from the CDR3 is TGTGCCAGCAGCCCGGACAGCCTCTATGGC. Together with reference TRBV7-9 and TRBJ1-2, the CDR3 gives the full variable domain: DTGVSQNPRHKITKRGQNVTFRCDPISEHNRLYWYRQTLGQGPEFLTYFQNEAQLEKSRLLSDRFSAERPKGSFSTLEIQRTEQGDSAMYLCASSPDSLYGYTFGSGTRLTVV.

This clone was observed at least ten times. Read data end 3 residues before the CDR3 end; the end is taken from the germline J gene. The V call is TRBV20-1, the J call TRBJ1-2; 9 nucleotides agree with TRBD1. The CDR3 totals 14 residues. Germline CDR1 reads DFQATT; CDR2 reads SNEGSKA (reference sequence). CDR3 DNA (partial): TGCAGTGCTCCACGGACAGGGGTTGGGCTGGGC. Translated: CSAPRTGVGLG. The CDR3, in full, reads CSAPRTGVGLGYTF.